The 4 T cell receptor beta chains below were found in one sample sequenced in a study of blood T cell repertoires in COVID-19. Some clones are missing from TCRdb's copy, which holds only in-frame ones; the method was immunoSEQ multiplex PCR. Here the sample spans 140,000 to 150,000 clones, around 86% being singletons. Material: peripheral blood. The receptors stem from a human donor in a cohort sampled during active COVID-19.

This chain uses TRBV7-3 with TRBJ1-1, with 8 bases aligning to TRBD1. Germline V lookup: CDR1 SGHTA, CDR2 FQGTGA. The CDR3 runs to 14 residues. Unmatched junction bases numbered 6, after V lost 4 bases and J lost 5 bases. CDR3 region: CASSSQGVVTEAFF. The CDR3 region has the DNA TGTGCCAGCAGCTCACAGGGGGTGGTTACTGAAGCTTTCTTT.

The J gene is TRBJ1-3, the V gene TRBV7-2; the D is unclear. Trimming left V 3 bases short and J 5 bases short, with 8 bases between. CDR3 length: 13 amino acids. CDR1 SGHTA and CDR2 FQGNSA come from the germline V gene. The CDR3 spells CASSFTERNTIYF. As DNA, the CDR3 is TGTGCCAGCAGCTTCACAGAACGAAACACCATATATTTT. The full variable domain, with the rest looked up from reference TRBV7-2 and TRBJ1-3, is GAGVSQSPSNKVTEKGKDVELRCDPISGHTALYWYRQSLGQGLEFLIYFQGNSAPDKSGLPSDRFSAERTGGSVSTLTIQRTQQEDSAVYLCASSFTERNTIYFGEGSWLTVV.

The chain joins TRBV7-9 to TRBJ2-5; possibly TRBD1 for D (6 bases). Germline assignment: CDR1 SEHNR and CDR2 FQNEAQ (reference sequence). Trimming removed 5 bases at V and 0 bases at J, with 10 bases between. The CDR3 length is 14 residues. The CDR3, as DNA: TGTGCCAGCAGCATAGGACAGAACCAAGAGACCCAGTACTTC. Translating gives CASSIGQNQETQYF.

The chain carries TRBV11-2 and TRBJ2-3, with 14 positions matching TRBD2. The germline V gene encodes CDR1 SGHAT and CDR2 FQNNGV. This CDR3 is built from 17 residues. The V segment lost 4 bases and the J segment 3 bases; nucleotides outside the gene matches: 6. CDR3 sequence reads: CASSWGLAGVGTDTQYF. For the CDR3, the DNA is TGTGCCAGCAGCTGGGGACTAGCGGGAGTAGGAACAGATACGCAGTATTTT.